This is a list of T cell receptor beta chains from one sample in a study of blood T cell repertoires in COVID-19. Profiling relied on immunoSEQ multiplex PCR, and the TCRdb table lists in-frame clones only, not all of them. The sample comprises about 25,000 clones, about nine tenths of which are singletons, and about 8.3% rests with the top ten. Sequencing input: peripheral blood. The receptors derive from a man aged 50 to 60 with active COVID-19. The CDR3 runs from the conserved cysteine through the conserved F or W. Each record gives: CDR3 protein, J gene, V gene.

CASSPGTLMETQYF,TRBJ2-5,TRBV6-5
CASSFIQGSTAEKLFF,TRBJ1-4,TRBV5-5
CASSIARRQLINEKLFF,TRBJ1-4,TRBV19
CASSRLAGNEQFF,TRBJ2-1,TRBV5-6
CASSDLLRTSTDTQYF,TRBJ2-3,TRBV9
CASSSPPGTVQETQYF,TRBJ2-5,TRBV7-6
CASAQIDTQYF,TRBJ2-3,TRBV19
CASSHGTGATGELFF,TRBJ2-2,TRBV6-5
CASSLAGGSRNEQYF,TRBJ2-7,TRBV5-6
CASSSPQGLAGGGETQYF,TRBJ2-5,TRBV11-2
CASSTIQGFGSPLHF,TRBJ1-6,TRBV5-4
CASSLAGKRVWTEAFF,TRBJ1-1,TRBV5-4
CASSRLAGAGDTQYF,TRBJ2-3,TRBV4-1
CASIWTGKNEQFF,TRBJ2-1,TRBV2
CASSPAGANYGYTF,TRBJ1-2,TRBV18